A single sample is the source of the 8 T cell receptor beta chains below, sequenced in a study of post-analysis software for immune sequencing data. Notes on the study in general: Relative to controls, patients had a few TRBV segments at higher frequency, with TRBV5-6, TRBV5-1 and TRBV20-1 among these.

Every TCR beta cDNA library bore unique molecular identifiers. TCRdb re-called the PCR reads with MiXCR, one entry per CDR3 protein. Of roughly 870,000 distinct CDR3 sequences listed, roughly 50% are singletons. What these receptors recognize is not known. The sequencing sample was made of blood. The receptors derive from a girl aged 10 to 17 with multiple sclerosis.

This rearrangement joins TRBV4-1 to TRBJ2-1; 11 positions match TRBD2. Germline V gives CDR1 MGHRA, CDR2 YSYEKL. The CDR3 consists of 16 residues. The junction had 5 bases not matched to a gene; V was cut back by 3 bases and J by 4 bases. CDR3 bases: TGCGCCAGCAGCCATACAGGGACTAGCGGATACAATGAGCAGTTCTTC. It encodes CASSHTGTSGYNEQFF.

V and J are TRBV7-2 and TRBJ1-5; tentatively, D is TRBD1 (5 bases). The CDR3 totals 14 residues. The V gene lost 1 base and the J gene lost 6 bases, with 10 bases spanning the gap. CDR1 is SGHTA, CDR2 FQGNSA, per germline. The CDR3 DNA follows: TGTGCCAGCAGCTTAGTCCAGGGCCGTCAGCCCCAGCATTTT. It encodes CASSLVQGRQPQHF.

The J gene is TRBJ2-5, the V gene TRBV29-1; 14 nucleotides match TRBD2. With V trimmed by 4 bases and J by 0 bases, 7 bases remained unmatched. The CDR3 loop spans 17 amino acids. The germline V gene encodes CDR1 SQVTM and CDR2 ANQGSEA. The CDR3 reads CSVAGLAGDQYQETQYF. The DNA of the CDR3 is TGCAGCGTTGCGGGACTAGCGGGGGACCAGTACCAAGAGACCCAGTACTTC.

This clonotype was seen only a few times. The chain carries TRBV5-1 and TRBJ2-1, with a weak D call TRBD2 (7 bases). The V gene lost 4 bases and the J gene lost 0 bases, with 23 bases spanning the gap. The CDR3 contains 19 residues. Germline values: CDR1 SGHRS, CDR2 YFSETQ. The CDR3 region is CASSPPRGAGDSSYNEQFF. The CDR3 nucleotides read TGCGCCAGCAGCCCTCCTCGGGGGGCGGGGGATAGCTCCTACAATGAGCAGTTCTTC.

The CDR3 loop is CASSLLGTYPAKNIQYF. The CDR3 DNA is TGCGCCAGCAGCTTGCTTGGCACCTACCCAGCCAAAAACATTCAGTACTTC. The rearrangement uses TRBV5-1 and TRBJ2-4; no reliable D call. The germline gives CDR1 SGHRS, CDR2 YFSETQ. The CDR3 has 17 amino acids. V lost 1 base to trimming and J lost 0 bases, with 14 bases between them.

This sequence joins TRBV6-5 and TRBJ2-7; no reliable D call. The V gene lost 2 bases and the J gene lost 8 bases, with 16 bases spanning the gap. The germline V gene encodes CDR1 MNHEY and CDR2 SVGAGI. The CDR3 totals 14 residues. CDR3 residues: CASSYDWSVGKQYF. CDR3 DNA: TGTGCCAGCAGTTACGACTGGTCCGTAGGAAAGCAGTACTTC.

The rearrangement links TRBV5-1 to TRBJ2-7; possible D gene TRBD1, 6 bases. The germline V gene has CDR1 SGHRS and CDR2 YFSETQ. Deletions cut 4 bases from V and 3 bases from J, with 17 bases between. This CDR3 has 15 amino acids. The CDR3 sequence: CASSLHQGKGYEQYF. DNA of the CDR3: TGCGCCAGCAGCCTACACCAGGGGAAAGGCTACGAGCAGTACTTC.

V and J are TRBV20-1 and TRBJ2-7; 7 positions agree with TRBD2. This CDR3 is 13 amino acids long. The germline V gene has CDR1 DFQATT and CDR2 SNEGSKA (reference sequence). The CDR3 coding sequence is TGCAGCACTCTCAGGGAGGGCTCCTACGAGCAGTACTTC. Amino acid sequence: CSTLREGSYEQYF.